This TCR beta chain came from a study of cytomegalovirus exposure and HLA in healthy donors. There are 14 residues in the CDR3. Germline CDR1 is LGHNA and CDR2 is YNFKEQ. V was cut by 4 bases and J by 1 base, with 11 bases left in between. This PCR relied on a set of 60 Vbeta primers and 13 Jbeta primers. Clones were read by immunoSEQ multiplex PCR, and TCRdb kept only the in-frame ones, dropping some. The table has under 250,000 clones, roughly 79% seen once; the top ten hold over 1.5%. This clone was counted a few times. The sequence was obtained from a male donor in good health and CMV-seronegative. What was sequenced was PBMCs. This chain uses TRBV4-2 with TRBJ2-7, with a weak D call TRBD1 (7 bases). The CDR3 loop reads CASSLGGQSYEQYF. The CDR3 DNA sequence: TGTGCCAGCAGCCTCGGGGGACAGTCCTACGAGCAGTACTTC.